This entry concerns a single TCR beta chain. The antigen is unknown. V dropped 0 bases and J dropped 9 bases, with 12 bases sitting between them. This CDR3 spans 14 amino acids. The germline gives CDR1 SNHLY, CDR2 FYNNEI. Data came from immunoSEQ multiplex PCR; TCRdb stores just in-frame clones and leaves some out. The repertoire holds around 1,000 clones, with 82% as singletons. This sample is part of a study of chemoradiotherapy in HPV16-positive cancers. Over chemoradiotherapy, repertoires were sampled more than once. Study-level points and caveats: In HPV16-positive patients, HPV-responsive T-cell expansion tracked better recurrence-free survival. HPV-specific T cells were functionally defined from only a couple of HPV16-positive patients. Candidate HPV-specific clones and E7-related TCR motifs grew in tumor during treatment.

The TCR comes from a human donor with HPV-associated anogenital cancer. The sequencing used tumor tissue, collected from a patient who underwent chemoradiotherapy. J is TRBJ2-1 and V is TRBV2, with D unclear. The CDR3 DNA is TGTGCCAGCAGTGAAGCGATAGGGTTGGGTGAGCAGTTCTTC. As protein: CASSEAIGLGEQFF. Combining the CDR3 with reference TRBV2 and TRBJ2-1 gives the whole variable domain EPEVTQTPSHQVTQMGQEVILRCVPISNHLYFYWYRQILGQKVEFLVSFYNNEISEKSEIFDDQFSVERPDGSNFTLKIRSTKLEDSAMYFCASSEAIGLGEQFFGPGTRLTVL.